The TCR beta chain under discussion was sequenced for a study of blood T cell repertoires in COVID-19. Across the study: Samples of COVID-19 (acute and convalescent) were obtained from the United States, Italy and Spain. PBMCs, B-cell-depleted T cells, or T cells were the source of the cDNA or gDNA that made up the material.

In the authors' methods: Reference gene primer amplification gave nucleated cell count estimates. TCRdb keeps only in-frame clones here, not all; method: immunoSEQ multiplex PCR. V and J calls and clone size are those listed in that table; D and trimming were worked out from the DNA. The table has a few hundred thousand clones, 89% seen once; the top ten hold around 3%. This CDR3 has 13 amino acids. CDR1 SGHAT and CDR2 FQNNGV come from the germline V gene. V lost 4 bases to trimming and J lost 6 bases, with 13 bases between them. Seattle participants joined during active infection and were tracked over time.

The sequenced sample consisted of peripheral blood. The V and J genes are TRBV11-2 and TRBJ2-7; D not resolved. The sequence was obtained from a woman aged 25 to 39 with COVID-19, enrolled during active disease. CDR3 sequence: CASSSLSVSEQYV. DNA for the CDR3: TGTGCCAGCAGCTCTCTCTCGGTGAGCGAGCAGTACGTC.